These 25 T cell receptor beta chains originate from one sample sequenced in a study of OX40 agonist ivuxolimab in advanced cancers. Data came from immunoSEQ multiplex PCR; TCRdb stores just in-frame clones and leaves some out. Seen here are about 100,000 clones, approximately 90% observed once, and the top ten hold under 0.65%. The material was CD4+ or CD8+ T cells sorted from blood, obtained in a trial of the OX40 agonist ivuxolimab. The source is an adult with an advanced solid tumor such as melanoma, head and neck, liver or kidney cancer.

This clone was picked up one time. This chain connects TRBV28 to TRBJ2-7, with D possibly being TRBD2 (5 bases). V was shortened by 4 bases and J by 1 base, with 17 bases between the two germline ends. The CDR3 runs to 16 residues. Germline CDR1 and CDR2: MDHEN and SYDVKM. The DNA of the CDR3 is TGTGCCAGCAGTTCCCTACATGTCCGGACTTCCTACGAGCAGTACTTC. Translated: CASSSLHVRTSYEQYF.

V and J are TRBV28 and TRBJ2-1; 7 bases map to TRBD2. The V segment lost 7 bases and the J segment 0 bases; nucleotides outside the gene matches: 6. In germline, CDR1 is MDHEN, CDR2 SYDVKM. The CDR3 covers 15 residues. In DNA form, the CDR3 reads TGTGCCAGCAAGGAGATAGCGGGCTCCTACAATGAGCAGTTCTTC. Its translation: CASKEIAGSYNEQFF.

The chain links TRBV5-1 to TRBJ1-4; D call uncertain. CDR1 is SGHRS and CDR2 is YFSETQ in the germline V gene. The germline V and J ends were trimmed by 0 bases and 4 bases, with 10 bases remaining between them. This CDR3 comprises 15 residues. The CDR3 bases are TGCGCCAGCAGCTTGGATGGGAATTTTAATGAAAAACTGTTTTTT. Translated: CASSLDGNFNEKLFF.

This chain links TRBV2 with TRBJ1-1; TRBD1 aligns across 8 bases. Unmatched junction bases numbered 4, after V lost 6 bases and J lost 1 base. Germline assignment: CDR1 SNHLY and CDR2 FYNNEI. The CDR3 loop spans 14 amino acids. CDR3 nucleotide sequence: TGTGCCAGCAGGGTGACAGGGGCGAACACTGAAGCTTTCTTT. It translates to CASRVTGANTEAFF.

The chain recombines TRBV4-3 with TRBJ2-1; TRBD2 matches 10 bases. In germline, CDR1 is LGHNA, CDR2 YSLEER. The CDR3 runs to 17 residues. J was trimmed by 3 bases and V by 4 bases; bases with no gene match: 9. The CDR3 loop reads CASSRALGLARYNEQFF. CDR3 bases: TGCGCCAGCAGCCGAGCCCTGGGACTAGCGCGCTACAATGAGCAGTTCTTC.

This rearrangement joins TRBV19 to TRBJ2-5; 7 positions agree with TRBD1. CDR1 is LNHDA, CDR2 SQIVND, per germline (reference sequence). The CDR3 runs 13 residues. V was pared by 10 bases and J by 1 base, with 6 bases of the junction left unmatched. CDR3 region: CATSRDSQETQYF. The CDR3 region has the DNA TGTGCCACCTCCCGGGACAGCCAAGAGACCCAGTACTTC.

The rearrangement uses TRBV5-1 and TRBJ2-3; D gene unclear. The CDR3 extends over 14 amino acids. V dropped 4 bases and J dropped 1 base, with 10 bases sitting between them. Germline V gene lookup returns CDR1 SGHRS and CDR2 YFSETQ. The CDR3 region is CASSPGQRTDTQYF. For the CDR3, the DNA is TGCGCCAGCAGCCCCGGGCAGCGCACAGATACGCAGTATTTT.

This chain joins TRBV7-2 and TRBJ1-2; D unclear. Trimming removed 4 bases at V and 8 bases at J, with 14 bases between. Germline V lookup: CDR1 SGHTA, CDR2 FQGNSA. The CDR3 covers 13 residues. CDR3 DNA sequence: TGTGCCAGCAGCTCTAACGTTGTCGTCGGCTACACCTTC. Its protein is CASSSNVVVGYTF.

The sample holds one count of this clone. The CDR3 DNA follows: TGTGCCAGCAGCTTCGGGGCAGCCTACGAGCAGTACTTC. Its translation is CASSFGAAYEQYF. The chain links TRBV7-2 to TRBJ2-5; perhaps D is TRBD1 or TRBD2 (5 bases each). The DNA end is a closer match to TRBJ2-7, so the J assignment may be wrong. Germline V gene sequence: CDR1 SGHTA, CDR2 FQGNSA. The CDR3 totals 13 residues.

This rearrangement joins TRBV18 to TRBJ2-7; D unresolved. Germline V lookup: CDR1 KGHSH, CDR2 LQKENI. This CDR3 comprises 15 residues. V lost 2 bases and J lost 2, with 13 bases in between. CDR3 bases: TGTGCCAGCTCACCAAAGGTCTCAAAGACCTACGAGCAGTACTTC. It encodes CASSPKVSKTYEQYF.

This chain connects TRBV4-1 to TRBJ2-3; D is perhaps TRBD1 or TRBD2 (5 bases each). The V gene's germline CDR1 is MGHRA and CDR2 YSYEKL. The CDR3 is 14 amino acids. The germline V and J ends were trimmed by 6 bases and 1 base, with 11 bases remaining between them. The chain's CDR3 is CASRPRGGTDTQYF. The CDR3 DNA reads as TGCGCCAGCAGGCCTAGGGGAGGCACAGATACGCAGTATTTT.

This chain links TRBV5-1 with TRBJ2-1, with no clear D. The germline V and J ends were trimmed by 0 bases and 5 bases, with 12 bases remaining between them. The CDR3 runs to 15 residues. Germline assignment: CDR1 SGHRS and CDR2 YFSETQ. DNA for the CDR3: TGCGCCAGCAGCTTGGAGCTAGGGTCCCACAATGAGCAGTTCTTC. It yields the protein CASSLELGSHNEQFF.

On this clone: Its ends do not fully match the called genes, so a read error is possible. The chain combines TRBV19 with TRBJ2-1, with a tentative D call TRBD1 (5 bases). The CDR3 contains 16 residues. Germline V gives CDR1 LNHDA, CDR2 SQIVND (reference sequence). CDR3 region: CASSLDSVLTYNEQFF. CDR3 bases: TGTGCCAGTAGTCTAGACAGCGTGCTAACCTACAATGAGCAGTTCTTC.

The rearrangement uses TRBV28 and TRBJ2-7, with D hard to call. Germline V gene lookup returns CDR1 MDHEN and CDR2 SYDVKM. This CDR3 region has 14 residues. V lost 6 bases and J 4 bases, leaving 16 bases between the germline ends. In DNA, the CDR3 is TGTGCCAGCAGACCTAGTTGGGGTGGATACGAGCAGTACTTC. As protein: CASRPSWGGYEQYF.

This clone was seen once. The rearrangement uses TRBV5-5 and TRBJ2-7; 7 bases align to TRBD1. This CDR3 contains 13 residues. The germline V gene encodes CDR1 SGHKS and CDR2 YYEKEE (reference sequence). The ends lost 1 base at V and 7 bases at J; junction bases unmatched: 5. The CDR3 coding sequence is TGTGCCAGCAGCTTGCAAGGGGGCAAGGAGCAGTACTTC. This translates into CASSLQGGKEQYF.

CDR3 coding DNA: TGTGCCAGCAGCCAAGATCGGGGTCAGCCCCAGCATTTT. It translates to CASSQDRGQPQHF. V usage is TRBV4-2 and J usage is TRBJ1-5; D is ambiguous. CDR1 is LGHNA, CDR2 YNFKEQ, per germline. This CDR3 has 13 residues. Trimming removed 0 bases at V and 6 bases at J, with 6 bases between.

The count of this clone is one. The chain links TRBV19 to TRBJ2-3; 8 nucleotides agree with TRBD2. CDR1 is LNHDA and CDR2 is SQIVND in the germline V gene (reference sequence). The CDR3 has 12 amino acids. The ends lost 5 bases at V and 9 bases at J; junction bases unmatched: 4. In DNA, the CDR3 is TGTGCCAGTAGTTTTAGCGGGGCGACGCAGTATTTT. It translates to CASSFSGATQYF.

This clone was seen a single time. This chain uses TRBV7-2 with TRBJ2-6; possible D gene TRBD2, 7 bases. V gave up 5 bases and J gave up 2 bases, with 16 bases separating them. The length of the CDR3 is 17 residues. Germline CDR1 SGHTA, CDR2 FQGNSA. In DNA form, the CDR3 reads TGTGCCAGCAGCCGGGGGCGGGAGAGGGCTGGGGCCAACGTCCTGACTTTC. The encoded protein is CASSRGRERAGANVLTF.

In this sample, this clone turned up a few times. The V gene is TRBV19, the J gene TRBJ2-2, with 7 positions matching TRBD2. Trimming took 8 bases from V and 6 from J; bases not matched to a gene: 9. The CDR3 consists of 14 residues. Germline V CDR1 and CDR2: LNHDA, SQIVND (reference sequence). The CDR3 coding sequence is TGTGCCAGTTTAGCGGGCCGATTGGCCGGGGAGCTGTTTTTT. Protein product: CASLAGRLAGELFF.

The CDR3 sequence: CATSRAQGTSPETQYF. The CDR3 DNA reads as TGTGCCACCAGCAGAGCTCAAGGGACAAGTCCAGAGACCCAGTACTTC. The rearrangement joins TRBV15 to TRBJ2-5, with D perhaps matching TRBD1 (6 bases). The CDR3 is made up of 16 amino acids. V was trimmed by 1 base and J by 4 bases, leaving 16 bases between them. Germline CDR1 and CDR2: LNHNV and YYDKDF (reference sequence).

This clone has just one count. J is TRBJ1-4 and V is TRBV28; D call uncertain. The CDR3 totals 14 residues. Germline V gene data show CDR1 as MDHEN and CDR2 as SYDVKM. Trimming took off 3 bases at V and 6 bases at J, with 11 bases between the two ends. CDR3 protein: CASSFHPPDEKLFF. The CDR3 nucleotides are TGTGCCAGCAGTTTCCACCCACCGGATGAAAAACTGTTTTTT.

This rearrangement joins TRBV6-1 to TRBJ1-4, with 8 bases fitting TRBD1. V trimming: 3 bases; J trimming: 9 bases; junction bases outside the gene matches: 3. CDR3 size: 13 residues. CDR1 MNHNS and CDR2 SASEGT come from the germline V gene. The CDR3 sequence is CASSDQGAQKLFF. In nucleotides, the CDR3 is TGTGCCAGCAGTGACCAGGGGGCTCAAAAACTGTTTTTT.

The V call is TRBV4-2, the J call TRBJ1-5; possible D gene TRBD1, 6 bases. CDR3 length equals 15 residues. Per the germline V gene, CDR1 is LGHNA and CDR2 is YNFKEQ. Trimming pared 4 bases from V and 0 bases from J, leaving 10 bases between. The CDR3 loop reads CASSLTGYSNQPQHF. In nucleotides, the CDR3 is TGTGCCAGCAGCCTAACAGGGTATAGCAATCAGCCCCAGCATTTT.

The chain is built from TRBV7-2 and TRBJ2-7; a possible D gene is TRBD1 (6 bases). Deletions cut 5 bases from V and 2 bases from J, with 19 bases between. Per germline, CDR1 SGHTA and CDR2 FQGNSA. There are 16 residues in the CDR3. The CDR3: CASSPELGAGAYEQYF. The CDR3 DNA is TGTGCCAGCAGCCCCGAACTGGGGGCAGGGGCCTACGAGCAGTACTTC.

The CDR3 DNA reads as TGTGCCAGCAGCGGCTCTCAGGGGAACACCGGGGAGCTGTTTTTT. Protein: CASSGSQGNTGELFF. This chain joins TRBV7-9 and TRBJ2-2; TRBD1 is a possible D gene (5 bases). The CDR3 spans 15 residues. Deletions cut 5 bases from V and 1 base from J, with 11 bases between. Germline V lookup: CDR1 SEHNR, CDR2 FQNEAQ (reference sequence).